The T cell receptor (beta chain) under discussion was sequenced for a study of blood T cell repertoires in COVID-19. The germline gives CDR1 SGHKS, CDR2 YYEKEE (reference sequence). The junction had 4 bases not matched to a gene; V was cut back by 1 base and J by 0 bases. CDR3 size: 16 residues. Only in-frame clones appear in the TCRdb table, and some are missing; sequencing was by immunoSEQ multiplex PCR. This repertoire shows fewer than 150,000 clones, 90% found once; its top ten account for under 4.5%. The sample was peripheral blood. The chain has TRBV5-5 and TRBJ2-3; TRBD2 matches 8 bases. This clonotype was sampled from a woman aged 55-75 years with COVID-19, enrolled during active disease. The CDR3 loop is CASSLSPGGSTDTQYF. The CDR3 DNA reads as TGTGCCAGCAGCTTGAGTCCGGGGGGGAGCACAGATACGCAGTATTTT.